A single sample gave rise to the 25 T cell receptor beta chains below, sequenced in a study of blood T cell repertoires in COVID-19. Clones were sequenced by immunoSEQ multiplex PCR, and TCRdb holds only the in-frame ones, with some missing. The table has about 90,000 clones, 60% to 80% seen once; the top ten hold about an eighth. The sample taken for sequencing was peripheral blood. The source of these receptors is a woman of 80 years or more with acute or convalescent COVID-19.

The CDR3 DNA sequence: TGCGCCAGCAGCATTAGCGGGTCCTACAATGAGCAGTTCTTC. This translates into CASSISGSYNEQFF. This rearrangement joins TRBV5-1 to TRBJ2-1, with 7 bases matching TRBD2. The CDR3 totals 14 residues. V trimming: 4 bases; J trimming: 1 base; junction bases outside the gene matches: 2. CDR1 is SGHRS and CDR2 is YFSETQ in the germline V gene.

The chain employs TRBV5-1 and TRBJ2-3, with D possibly being TRBD1 (5 bases). Trimming took 1 base from V and 1 from J, leaving 7 bases between them. Germline V lookup: CDR1 SGHRS, CDR2 YFSETQ. This CDR3 contains 14 residues. CDR3 coding DNA: TGCGCCAGCAGCTTGCAGGGTGGCACAGATACGCAGTATTTT. As protein: CASSLQGGTDTQYF.

This clone was detected only a few times. V gene TRBV3-1 (or the pseudogene TRBV3-2) combines with J gene TRBJ2-3, with 8 positions matching TRBD1. Germline values: CDR1 LGHDT, CDR2 YNNKEL (reference sequence). After removal of 4 bases from V and 2 bases from J, the junction contained 2 bases not matched to a gene. CDR3 length: 14 amino acids. In DNA, the CDR3 is TGTGCCAGCAGCCCGGGACAGGCCACAGATACGCAGTATTTT. As protein: CASSPGQATDTQYF.

This sequence joins TRBV19 and TRBJ1-6; 8 bases line up with TRBD1. Trimming at V came to 5 bases and at J to 3 bases, leaving 9 bases not matched to a gene. CDR1 is LNHDA, CDR2 SQIVND, per germline (reference sequence). The CDR3 spans 17 residues. The CDR3 DNA follows: TGTGCCAGTAGTCCGACAGGGGAGGCCTTCTATAATTCACCCCTCCACTTT. Translated: CASSPTGEAFYNSPLHF.

The V gene is TRBV7-9, the J gene TRBJ2-3; D might be TRBD2 (6 bases). The V and J ends lost 0 bases and 6 bases respectively, with 7 bases between them. The CDR3 consists of 13 residues. Germline CDR1 and CDR2: SEHNR and FQNEAQ (reference sequence). The CDR3 DNA sequence: TGTGCCAGCAGCTTAGCCGCGGGGGATACGCAGTATTTT. This translates into CASSLAAGDTQYF.

The J gene is TRBJ1-4, the V gene TRBV19, with 9 bases fitting TRBD1. In germline, CDR1 is LNHDA, CDR2 SQIVND (reference sequence). The CDR3 contains 13 residues. With 8 bases clipped from V and 8 bases from J, the junction kept 6 bases outside the gene matches. Written as DNA, the CDR3 is TGTGCCAGTGGGGACAGGGTCGAGGAAAAACTGTTTTTT. Amino acid sequence: CASGDRVEEKLFF.

This clone has more than one count but fewer than ten. The gene calls are TRBV5-4 and TRBJ2-7; D is possibly TRBD2 (5 bases). Germline loops: CDR1 SGHNT, CDR2 YYREEE (reference sequence). The V end lost 0 bases, the J end lost 3 bases, and 16 bases lay between the germline ends. CDR3 length equals 16 residues. This CDR3 reads CASSLESRPGFYEQYF. CDR3 nucleotides: TGTGCCAGCAGCTTGGAGTCTCGACCGGGATTCTACGAGCAGTACTTC.

The chain has TRBV19 and TRBJ1-1; 7 positions agree with TRBD1. With V trimmed by 5 bases and J by 6 bases, 12 bases remained unmatched. Looked up from germline, CDR1 is LNHDA and CDR2 is SQIVND (reference sequence). The CDR3 consists of 15 residues. CDR3 nucleotide sequence: TGTGCCAGTAGTCCCCGACAGGGAAGATCACCTGAAGCTTTCTTT. It is translated as CASSPRQGRSPEAFF.

The CDR3 here is CASRPGQGPEAFF. The DNA of the CDR3 is TGCGCCAGCAGACCCGGACAGGGGCCCGAAGCTTTCTTT. V is TRBV5-1 and J is TRBJ1-1, with 9 nucleotides matching TRBD1. CDR1 is SGHRS and CDR2 is YFSETQ in the germline V gene. The CDR3 extends over 13 amino acids. The V gene end was trimmed by 5 bases and the J gene end by 8 bases; junction bases not matched to a gene: 7.

The chain couples TRBV9 to TRBJ1-2, with TRBD1 as a possible D gene (6 bases). Trimming left V 4 bases short and J 2 bases short, with 12 bases between. This CDR3 has 14 residues. CDR1 is SGDLS and CDR2 is YYNGEE in the germline V gene. DNA of the CDR3: TGTGCCAGCAGCCCCTCGGACAGCAACTATGGCTACACCTTC. Protein: CASSPSDSNYGYTF.

CDR3 loop: CASRAGQGGTYGYTF. The CDR3 DNA reads TGTGCCAGTAGGGCCGGACAGGGAGGGACCTATGGCTACACCTTC. The rearrangement links TRBV19 to TRBJ1-2, with 8 bases lining up with TRBD1. V lost 6 bases to trimming and J lost 4 bases; unmatched junction nucleotides: 10. Germline V gene lookup returns CDR1 LNHDA and CDR2 SQIVND (reference sequence). The CDR3 spans 15 residues.

V gene TRBV6-2 or TRBV6-3 combines with J gene TRBJ1-6; weak D call: TRBD1 (5 bases). The CDR3 loop spans 16 amino acids. Trimming removed 4 bases at V and 10 bases at J, with 20 bases between. Germline V CDR1 and CDR2: MNHEY, SVGEGT. Here the CDR3 reads CASSSWRGRVKSPLHF. CDR3 DNA: TGTGCCAGCAGTTCCTGGAGGGGCAGGGTTAAGTCACCCCTCCACTTT.

The J gene is TRBJ2-1, the V gene TRBV4-2, with no clear D. From germline, CDR1 is LGHNA and CDR2 YNFKEQ. The CDR3 covers 16 residues. V lost 0 bases to trimming and J lost 4 bases, with 13 bases between them. CDR3: CASSQDGTDGYNEQFF. The CDR3 region has the DNA TGTGCCAGCAGCCAAGATGGCACCGACGGGTACAATGAGCAGTTCTTC.

The V gene is TRBV7-8, the J gene TRBJ2-5, with D unclear. Germline V lookup: CDR1 SGHVS, CDR2 FQNEAQ. The V and J ends lost 5 bases and 5 bases respectively, with 9 bases between them. This CDR3 has 12 residues. CDR3: CASSPTVETQYF. CDR3 bases: TGTGCCAGCAGCCCCACTGTGGAGACCCAGTACTTC.

This clone was counted a single time. The gene calls are TRBV5-6 and TRBJ1-1; no clear D gene. The CDR3 length is 17 residues. Germline V gene data show CDR1 as SGHDT and CDR2 as YYEEEE. Trimming shortened V by 3 bases and J by 0 bases, and 18 bases separated the two germline ends. For the CDR3, the DNA is TGTGCCAGCAGCTCCGGGGAAACCTGGGCCATGAACACTGAAGCTTTCTTT. Protein product: CASSSGETWAMNTEAFF.

V is TRBV19 and J is TRBJ2-1; TRBD1 agrees at 9 bases. J gave up 9 bases and V 4 bases, and 10 bases lay outside the gene matches. This CDR3 is 15 amino acids long. Germline CDR1 reads LNHDA; CDR2 reads SQIVND (reference sequence). Written as DNA, the CDR3 is TGTGCCAGTAGTAGCGAGGGACAGGGATCGGTTGAGCAGTTCTTC. Translating it yields CASSSEGQGSVEQFF. Full variable domain (outside the CDR3, taken from reference TRBV19 and TRBJ2-1): DGGITQSPKYLFRKEGQNVTLSCEQNLNHDAMYWYRQDPGQGLRLIYYSQIVNDFQKGDIAEGYSVSREKKESFPLTVTSAQKNPTAFYLCASSSEGQGSVEQFFGPGTRLTVL.

The chain recombines TRBV5-1 with TRBJ1-3; D unclear. The CDR3 sequence is 15 residues long. Germline values: CDR1 SGHRS, CDR2 YFSETQ. V dropped 0 bases and J dropped 2 bases, with 9 bases sitting between them. CDR3 sequence reads: CASSLDREAGNTIYF. CDR3 nucleotides: TGCGCCAGCAGCTTGGACCGGGAGGCTGGAAACACCATATATTTT.

This clone occurred a few times. This chain connects TRBV6-5 to TRBJ2-7; 8 nucleotides align to TRBD1. The length of the CDR3 is 13 residues. The germline V gene encodes CDR1 MNHEY and CDR2 SVGAGI. J was trimmed by 6 bases and V by 2 bases; bases with no gene match: 3. This CDR3 reads CASSYLQGGEQYF. CDR3 nucleotides: TGTGCCAGCAGTTACCTACAGGGGGGCGAGCAGTACTTC.

This clone has only a few counts. The rearrangement links TRBV5-4 to TRBJ1-2, with TRBD1 as a possible D gene (5 bases). Per germline, CDR1 SGHNT and CDR2 YYREEE (reference sequence). Trimming cost V 6 bases and J 8 bases, with 11 bases left between them. The CDR3 sequence is 11 residues long. The CDR3 sequence: CASTGDYGYTF. DNA for the CDR3: TGTGCCAGCACGGGGGATTACGGCTACACCTTC.

The chain combines TRBV19 with TRBJ1-2, with a weak D call TRBD1 (6 bases). V lost 8 bases to trimming and J lost 4 bases, with 11 bases between them. CDR1 and CDR2 (germline): LNHDA, SQIVND (reference sequence). This CDR3 is 12 amino acids long. This CDR3 is CASLTGPYGYTF. CDR3 in DNA: TGTGCCAGTCTTACAGGGCCCTATGGCTACACCTTC.

V and J are TRBV18 and TRBJ2-2, with TRBD2 matching 9 bases. This CDR3 has 16 amino acids. From germline, CDR1 is KGHSH and CDR2 LQKENI. Trimming cost V 0 bases and J 3 bases; bases outside gene matches: 2. The CDR3 DNA follows: TGTGCCAGCTCACCACCTCGACTAGCGGACACCGGGGAGCTGTTTTTT. This translates into CASSPPRLADTGELFF.

The rearrangement uses TRBV27 and TRBJ2-3; the D is unclear. Germline CDR1 is MNHEY and CDR2 is SMNVEV (reference sequence). CDR3 size: 16 residues. V lost 5 bases to trimming and J lost 0 bases, with 15 bases between them. The chain's CDR3 is CASSTRQPRSTDTQYF. The CDR3, as DNA: TGTGCCAGCAGTACCCGACAACCCCGTAGCACAGATACGCAGTATTTT.

The chain recombines TRBV9 with TRBJ2-3; 9 positions agree with TRBD2. The CDR3 runs 16 residues. Germline-derived CDR1 and CDR2 are SGDLS and YYNGEE. With V trimmed by 0 bases and J by 3 bases, 5 bases remained unmatched. This chain's CDR3 is CASSVGVSGGTDTQYF. Written as DNA, the CDR3 is TGTGCCAGCAGCGTAGGGGTTAGCGGGGGTACAGATACGCAGTATTTT. The complete variable domain, with remaining parts taken from reference TRBV9 and TRBJ2-3, reads DSGVTQTPKHLITATGQRVTLRCSPRSGDLSVYWYQQSLDQGLQFLIQYYNGEERAKGNILERFSAQQFPDLHSELNLSSLELGDSALYFCASSVGVSGGTDTQYFGPGTRLTVL.

The chain has TRBV2 and TRBJ1-2, with a possible D match to TRBD1 (5 bases). The CDR3 runs 16 residues. V lost 1 base, J lost 4 bases, and 16 bases lay in between. Germline V CDR1 and CDR2: SNHLY, FYNNEI. The CDR3 DNA reads TGTGCCAGCAGTGAAGGGGGGGGATCTCTCCTCTATGGCTACACCTTC. Translation gives CASSEGGGSLLYGYTF.

The J gene is TRBJ2-3, the V gene TRBV20-1; 11 bases are shared with TRBD2. The CDR3 consists of 16 residues. Looked up from germline, CDR1 is DFQATT and CDR2 is SNEGSKA (reference sequence). V was pared by 3 bases and J by 0 bases, with 5 bases of the junction left unmatched. CDR3 DNA: TGCAGTGCTAGTGGGCTAGCGGGGGGAAGCACAGATACGCAGTATTTT. Its translation is CSASGLAGGSTDTQYF.